Each of the 32 T cell receptor beta chains below was sequenced from the same sample in a study of T cells in Graves' hyperthyroidism and ophthalmopathy. Amplified TCR beta CDR3 regions came from RNA transcripts. Carried out on the TCR CDR3, a first-round RT-PCR used the HTBI primer set. TCRdb fed the multiplex PCR reads into MiXCR, producing one record per CDR3 protein. This table has some 510,000 distinct CDR3 sequences, roughly 20% appearing once. Sequencing used blood. The receptors stem from a young man with Graves' hyperthyroidism.

This clonotype was recorded at least ten times. The J gene is TRBJ2-7, the V gene TRBV6-1; 10 nucleotides line up with TRBD1. V was pared by 7 bases and J by 7 bases, with 13 bases of the junction left unmatched. CDR3 size: 15 residues. Looked up from germline, CDR1 is MNHNS and CDR2 is SASEGT. The DNA for the CDR3 is TGTGCCAGCAAACCCTTGCGGGACAGGGGTGATGAGCAGTACTTC. It yields the protein CASKPLRDRGDEQYF.

This clonotype was seen ten or more times. This chain joins TRBV28 and TRBJ1-2, with D unresolved. CDR1 and CDR2 from the germline V gene are MDHEN and SYDVKM. The CDR3 is 14 residues long. The V end lost 5 bases, the J end lost 8 bases, and 18 bases lay between the germline ends. Here the CDR3 DNA reads TGTGCCAGCAGTCCTCCGGGCCTAAAAGGGGGCTACACCTTC. This sequence encodes CASSPPGLKGGYTF.

This clonotype was seen many times. One junction end disagrees with the germline gene, perhaps due to a read error. The CDR3 reads CASSLEHSGRLNTEAFF. The DNA of the CDR3 is TGTGCCAGCAGCCTAGAACATTCTGGACGTCTGAACACTGAAGCTTTCTTT. J is TRBJ1-1 and V is TRBV11-2; D gene unclear. Germline loops: CDR1 SGHAT, CDR2 FQNNGV. The CDR3 has 17 residues.

This clonotype was counted at least ten times. The chain links TRBV2 to TRBJ2-7, with D tentatively TRBD2 (5 bases). V was pared by 4 bases and J by 4 bases, with 11 bases between. Germline V lookup: CDR1 SNHLY, CDR2 FYNNEI. The CDR3 consists of 13 residues. The CDR3 bases are TGTGCCAGCAGTGCTCGGGGTTCGTACGAGCAGTACTTC. It yields the protein CASSARGSYEQYF.

Ten or more counts support this clonotype. J is TRBJ1-2 and V is TRBV12-3 or TRBV12-4, with D uncertain. The CDR3 totals 16 residues. V was shortened by 2 bases and J by 2 bases, with 15 bases between the two germline ends. In DNA form, the CDR3 reads TGTGCCAGCAGTTTAACTCGGTCGGCAATAAACTATGGCTACACCTTC. Translation gives CASSLTRSAINYGYTF.

This clonotype has a count of ten or more. The chain's CDR3 is CAIRLGQPQHF. CDR3 sequence (DNA): TGTGCCATCCGGTTGGGTCAGCCCCAGCATTTT. The chain has TRBV6-1 and TRBJ1-5; unclear D gene. Germline V CDR1 and CDR2: MNHNS, SASEGT. The V end was cut by 10 bases, the J end by 6 bases, with 10 bases between. This CDR3 spans 11 amino acids.

This clonotype was picked up a small number of times. The chain combines TRBV12-3 or TRBV12-4 with TRBJ2-3; 12 positions agree with TRBD2. The CDR3 length is 17 residues. J gave up 1 base and V 1 base, and 3 bases lay outside the gene matches. The CDR3 nucleotides are TGTGCCAGCAGTTTAGTTCGACTAGCGGGGGGCACAGATACGCAGTATTTT. Translation: CASSLVRLAGGTDTQYF.

This clonotype was seen ten or more times. The chain has TRBV27 and TRBJ2-7; D is perhaps TRBD2 (7 bases). The CDR3 has 15 residues. V lost 6 bases to trimming and J lost 0 bases, with 15 bases between them. Germline V gives CDR1 MNHEY, CDR2 SMNVEV (reference sequence). The CDR3 sequence is CASRSRGGPSYEQYF. CDR3 DNA sequence: TGTGCCAGCAGGTCAAGGGGGGGGCCCTCCTACGAGCAGTACTTC.

The rearrangement joins TRBV6-1 to TRBJ2-5; no reliable D call. Germline V gives CDR1 MNHNS, CDR2 SASEGT. This CDR3 region has 14 residues. Trimming cost V 1 base and J 5 bases, with 11 bases left between them. The CDR3 DNA reads as TGTGCCAGCAGTGAAGTGGCTAGTGGGGAGACCCAGTACTTC. It encodes CASSEVASGETQYF.

There are many counts of this clonotype. The chain is built from TRBV20-1 and TRBJ1-5, with D uncertain. There are 14 residues in the CDR3. The germline V and J ends were trimmed by 6 bases and 3 bases, with 15 bases remaining between them. Germline V gene sequence: CDR1 DFQATT, CDR2 SNEGSKA (reference sequence). The CDR3 here is CSASAPWHNQPQHF. The CDR3 nucleotides read TGCAGTGCATCAGCCCCCTGGCACAATCAGCCCCAGCATTTT.

J is TRBJ1-2 and V is TRBV20-1, with D possibly TRBD1 on 6 matching bases. CDR1 is DFQATT, CDR2 SNEGSKA, per germline (reference sequence). The CDR3 contains 13 residues. With 0 bases removed from V and 4 bases from J, the gap between germline ends came to 9 bases. The CDR3 loop is CSAREQGLYGYTF. The CDR3 bases are TGCAGTGCTAGAGAACAGGGCCTCTATGGCTACACCTTC.

Note on this clonotype: This may be a read error, as it is one base from a much larger clone. The chain links TRBV5-1 to TRBJ1-2; D call uncertain. V dropped 4 bases and J dropped 2 bases, with 12 bases sitting between them. Germline V gene data show CDR1 as SGHRS and CDR2 as YFSETQ. CDR3 length equals 14 residues. The chain's CDR3 is CASSRIEQNYGYTF. CDR3 sequence (DNA): TGCGCCAGCAGCCGGATCGAACAGAACTATGGCTACACCTTC.

This clonotype came up many times. The chain joins TRBV18 to TRBJ2-5; possible D gene TRBD1, 5 bases. The germline CDR1 and CDR2 sequences are KGHSH and LQKENI. V was cut by 0 bases and J by 5 bases, with 10 bases left in between. The CDR3 is 14 amino acids. CDR3 protein: CASSPPGQGETQYF. The CDR3 coding sequence is TGTGCCAGCTCACCACCGGGCCAGGGTGAGACCCAGTACTTC.

This clonotype was seen ten or more times. A much larger clone differs by one base, so this may be a read error. V usage is TRBV6-1 and J usage is TRBJ1-1, with 8 nucleotides matching TRBD1. Germline V gene data show CDR1 as MNHNS and CDR2 as SASEGT. This CDR3 is built from 14 residues. This CDR3 reads CVSSMDRARTEAFF. In DNA, the CDR3 is TGTGTCAGCAGTATGGACAGGGCGAGGACTGAAGCTTTCTTT.

Notes on this clonotype: A read error may produce the germline difference seen at one junction end. The rearrangement joins TRBV5-1 to TRBJ2-2, with D perhaps matching TRBD1 (6 bases). Germline V gene sequence: CDR1 SGHRS, CDR2 YFSETQ. This CDR3 region has 14 residues. CDR3 in DNA: TGCGCCTGCAGCTGGACAGTGAACACCGGGGAGCTGTTTTTT. This gives the protein CACSWTVNTGELFF.

This chain links TRBV4-1 with TRBJ1-2, with D possibly matching TRBD1 (6 bases). Per germline, CDR1 MGHRA and CDR2 YSYEKL. The CDR3 totals 15 residues. The germline V and J ends were trimmed by 1 base and 4 bases, with 13 bases remaining between them. As DNA, the CDR3 is TGCGCCAGCAGCCAAGTGGGTGGACAGCGCTATGGCTACACCTTC. Translation gives CASSQVGGQRYGYTF.

This clonotype was found many times. The chain combines TRBV20-1 with TRBJ2-2, with a possible D match to TRBD1 (6 bases). This CDR3 is built from 14 residues. The germline V gene encodes CDR1 DFQATT and CDR2 SNEGSKA (reference sequence). The V gene lost 8 bases and the J gene lost 2 bases, with 15 bases spanning the gap. The CDR3 loop reads CSTGHFRNTGELFF. CDR3 nucleotide sequence: TGCAGTACGGGACATTTTCGAAACACCGGGGAGCTGTTTTTT.

In its sample, this clonotype was seen many times. The chain employs TRBV27 and TRBJ1-5; TRBD1 agrees at 7 bases. The CDR3 has 13 residues. CDR1 and CDR2 (germline): MNHEY, SMNVEV (reference sequence). The junction had 6 bases not matched to a gene; V was cut back by 6 bases and J by 7 bases. The CDR3 protein is CASRPQGGQPQHF. CDR3 in DNA: TGTGCCAGCAGGCCCCAGGGGGGACAGCCCCAGCATTTT.

This clonotype was observed at least ten times. This chain links TRBV28 with TRBJ2-7, with D tentatively TRBD1 (5 bases). This CDR3 is 14 amino acids long. The germline gives CDR1 MDHEN, CDR2 SYDVKM. With 6 bases removed from V and 2 bases from J, the gap between germline ends came to 14 bases. CDR3 loop: CASSLQGAAYEQYF. In DNA form, the CDR3 reads TGTGCCAGCAGCCTGCAAGGGGCAGCCTACGAGCAGTACTTC.

This clonotype occurred many times. The chain uses TRBV29-1 and TRBJ1-1, with a tentative D call TRBD1 (6 bases). CDR3 length: 15 residues. Germline values: CDR1 SQVTM, CDR2 ANQGSEA. V lost 3 bases, J lost 2 bases, and 16 bases lay in between. This chain's CDR3 is CSVDRGRTVNTEAFF. CDR3 sequence (DNA): TGCAGCGTTGACCGCGGGCGGACAGTCAACACTGAAGCTTTCTTT. The full variable domain, rest sourced from reference TRBV29-1 and TRBJ1-1, is SAVISQKPSRDICQRGTSLTIQCQVDSQVTMMFWYRQQPGQSLTLIATANQGSEATYESGFVIDKFPISRPNLTFSTLTVSNMSPEDSSIYLCSVDRGRTVNTEAFFGQGTRLTVV.

This clonotype was recorded at least ten times. This chain uses TRBV10-3 with TRBJ1-2; 9 bases are a match to TRBD1. Germline V gene lookup returns CDR1 ENHRY and CDR2 SYGVKD. The length of the CDR3 is 15 residues. With V trimmed by 2 bases and J by 6 bases, 7 bases remained unmatched. CDR3 sequence reads: CAISEPGQGRNGYTF. The CDR3 region has the DNA TGTGCCATCAGTGAGCCGGGACAGGGTAGGAATGGCTACACCTTC.

This clonotype showed up many times. This chain links TRBV2 with TRBJ2-2; D might be TRBD1 or TRBD2, each matching 6 bases. The CDR3 covers 14 residues. Trimming shortened V by 7 bases and J by 6 bases, and 15 bases separated the two germline ends. CDR1 and CDR2 (germline): SNHLY, FYNNEI. The CDR3 reads CASTIQGGAGELFF. The DNA of the CDR3 is TGTGCCAGCACGATACAGGGAGGAGCCGGGGAGCTGTTTTTT.

The sample holds a few counts of this clonotype. V gene TRBV30 combines with J gene TRBJ1-5; D call uncertain. This CDR3 spans 13 amino acids. Germline CDR1 and CDR2: GTSNPN and SVGIG (reference sequence). V lost 1 base to trimming and J lost 6 bases, with 10 bases between them. CDR3 sequence (DNA): TGTGCCTGGAGTGGAGGATTAAGTCAGCCCCAGCATTTT. Its translation: CAWSGGLSQPQHF.

Many counts were recorded for this clonotype. This CDR3 is CASSYSKGSGLHF. CDR3 in DNA: TGTGCCAGCAGTTACTCGAAGGGTTCAGGGCTGCATTTT. This chain links TRBV6-5 with TRBJ1-5, with D possibly matching TRBD1 (5 bases). Trimming stripped 0 bases from V and 15 bases from J, with 15 bases between. Germline V gives CDR1 MNHEY, CDR2 SVGAGI. The CDR3 contains 13 residues.

The chain employs TRBV6-1 and TRBJ1-1; D call uncertain. Trimming took 4 bases from V and 2 from J, leaving 11 bases between them. CDR3 length: 14 amino acids. The germline V gene has CDR1 MNHNS and CDR2 SASEGT. CDR3: CASSGRLVNTEAFF. The CDR3 nucleotides are TGTGCCAGCAGTGGTCGGTTGGTTAACACTGAAGCTTTCTTT.

The table lists this clonotype with many counts. This chain joins TRBV7-8 and TRBJ1-6, with TRBD1 as a possible D gene (5 bases). The CDR3 loop spans 17 amino acids. The germline V gene encodes CDR1 SGHVS and CDR2 FQNEAQ. With 1 base removed from V and 5 bases from J, the gap between germline ends came to 15 bases. The CDR3: CASSLGGWGADNSPLHF. CDR3 coding DNA: TGTGCCAGCAGCTTAGGTGGCTGGGGCGCGGATAATTCACCCCTCCACTTT.

In this sample, this clonotype turned up many times. This chain connects TRBV5-8 to TRBJ2-5; unclear D gene. The CDR3 contains 14 residues. V was cut by 0 bases and J by 5 bases, with 11 bases left in between. Germline V gene sequence: CDR1 SGHTS, CDR2 YDEGEE. The CDR3 region is CASSLGVAGETQYF. Written as DNA, the CDR3 is TGTGCCAGCAGCTTGGGAGTTGCTGGGGAGACCCAGTACTTC. The full variable domain, completed using reference TRBV5-8 and TRBJ2-5, is EAGVTQSPTHLIKTRGQQATLRCSPISGHTSVYWYQQALGLGLQFLLWYDEGEERNRGNFPPRFSGRQFPNYSSELNVNALELEDSALYLCASSLGVAGETQYFGPGTRLLVL.

With respect to this clonotype: A read error may explain this, as a much larger clone is one base away. The V gene is TRBV28, the J gene TRBJ2-2, with a weak D call TRBD2 (5 bases). Germline V lookup: CDR1 MDHEN, CDR2 SYDVKM. This CDR3 spans 13 amino acids. This CDR3 reads CASSLVNTGELLF. Here the CDR3 DNA reads TGTGCCAGCAGTTTAGTAAACACCGGGGAGCTGCTTTTT. The variable domain in full, completed from reference TRBV28 and TRBJ2-2, reads DVKVTQSSRYLVKRTGEKVFLECVQDMDHENMFWYRQDPGLGLRLIYFSYDVKMKEKGDIPEGYSVSREKKERFSLILESASTNQTSMYLCASSLVNTGELLFGEGSRLTVL.

This clonotype was counted a few times. A read error may be the cause here, since a much bigger clone is one base away. The chain is built from TRBV12-3 or TRBV12-4 and TRBJ2-2; 8 nucleotides agree with TRBD2. V shed 2 bases and J 9 bases; nucleotides not matched to a gene: 8. The CDR3 is 15 residues long. The CDR3 coding sequence is TGTGCCAGCAGTTTAAGCAGCGGGGGTACCAGGGAGCTGTTTTTT. It encodes CASSLSSGGTRELFF.

The chain combines TRBV19 with TRBJ2-5; 10 bases fit TRBD1. The CDR3 has 15 residues. Germline CDR1 is LNHDA and CDR2 is SQIVND (reference sequence). The V segment lost 3 bases and the J segment 5 bases; nucleotides outside the gene matches: 6. The CDR3 spells CASSIPGQGMETQYF. The CDR3 DNA reads TGTGCCAGTAGTATCCCGGGACAGGGGATGGAGACCCAGTACTTC.

This clonotype was counted ten times or more. This chain links TRBV2 with TRBJ2-7; D gene uncertain. Germline CDR1 and CDR2: SNHLY and FYNNEI. V gave up 6 bases and J gave up 7 bases, with 16 bases separating them. This CDR3 comprises 13 residues. The CDR3 sequence is CASRSGTNREQYF. In DNA form, the CDR3 reads TGTGCCAGCAGGTCAGGCACCAACCGGGAGCAGTACTTC.

This clonotype appeared many times. The chain employs TRBV2 and TRBJ1-1; TRBD1 is a possible D gene (5 bases). Looked up from germline, CDR1 is SNHLY and CDR2 is FYNNEI. Trimming removed 4 bases at V and 0 bases at J, with 18 bases between. This CDR3 contains 17 residues. CDR3 in amino acids: CASSVGQDLSLNTEAFF. The CDR3 nucleotides read TGTGCCAGCAGTGTGGGGCAGGACCTCTCCCTGAACACTGAAGCTTTCTTT.